This TCR beta chain is drawn from a study of Tregs in tolerant kidney transplant recipients (dated by TCRdb to about 2019). Describing the broader study: The study used TCRbeta sequencing to identify donor-specific regulatory T cells before combined kidney and bone marrow transplantation, then tracked those cells after transplant. On the study overall, not on this receptor specifically: PCR primers changed over time for some patients, so nucleotide-level comparison across those patients' samples was not possible. Expanding Tregs with activated donor B cells appeared to identify the most biologically relevant and donor-specific TCRbeta repertoire. Donor-specific Treg expansion was found to exceed global Treg expansion in tolerant patients, suggesting antigen-driven rather than nonspecific expansion. Because only a small number of patients were included, the study had limitations, and the results will need to be validated in larger populations as well as under other immunosuppression protocols. Although technical replication error seemed to be minimal, the question of biological reproducibility was not addressed directly.

For TCRbeta CDR3 sequencing, genomic DNA from the sorted cells was extracted using the QIAGEN DNeasy Blood and Tissue Kit. High-throughput TCRbeta CDR3 sequencing, which included PCR amplification with bias correction and internal controls, was done commercially through immunoSEQ. Regarding the original processing steps: Unique productive TCRbeta sequences were defined by CDR3 nucleotide sequence where primers matched, and otherwise by CDR3 amino acid sequence together with Vbeta and Jbeta genes. To correct sorting error, sequences shared between sorted populations at a frequency ratio of 2:1 or less were removed; the rest were assigned to the higher population. Sequences were defined as donor-reactive when expanded at least 5-fold in CFSE-low cells versus unstimulated cells and present at a frequency of at least 0.01% in CFSE-low cells. Jensen-Shannon divergence calculated on the top 100 TCRbeta sequences ranked by frequency was used to measure repertoire divergence. When a sample had multiple sequencing runs, each run was corrected for sorting error separately and the runs were then pooled. Not all clones reach the TCRdb copy of this immuneACCESS table, which keeps in-frame sequences only. Checked studies attribute under half of the gap to unresolved V genes and leave the rest unexplained. That table supplies the V and J calls and clone size; D and trimming were determined from the DNA. A total of approximately 60,000 clones appear in this sample, around 87% of them only once. The ten top clones hold 3.8% of the sample.

The CDR3 runs 12 amino acids, cysteine and phenylalanine included. The sequence is cut down to CDR3 DNA, 36 bases in frame from base 1. Per the germline V gene (reference sequence), LNHDA is the CDR1 and SQIVND is the CDR2. Trimming costs V 5 bases and J 6 bases, and their ends lie 10 bases apart. In the paper's terms, the time point label means: 6 months after combined kidney and bone marrow transplant. The transplants used related donors with nonmyeloablative bone marrow transplantation, and mixed chimerism in the human trials was transient. Unstimulated Tregs (CD4+CD25+CD127-), CD4+ non-Tregs (CD4+CD25-), CD4 and CD8 cells were FACS-sorted from thawed PBMCs. The patients were several recipients of combined kidney and bone marrow transplants from the ITN036ST trial, and samples were available only for these trial subjects. Healthy control blood was processed by Ficoll density gradient to PBMCs and cryopreserved; patient PBMCs were collected before and after transplant.

Concerning this clone itself: Its target antigen remains unknown. Nothing much larger sits one base from this clone, and base qualities are not available.

The rearrangement combines TRBV19 with TRBJ1-1; the D gene is unclear. The TCR sequence derives from a human patient who received a combined kidney and bone marrow transplant. The graft donor may be the source of some T cells after a transplant. Sequenced here: CD4+ T cells from blood (PBMCs), sampled 6 months after the transplant. The encoded CDR3 is CASSFPEAEAFF. The DNA sequence is given as TGTGCCAGTAGTTTCCCCGAGGCTGAAGCTTTCTTT.